Below are 13 T cell receptor beta chains sequenced from a single sample in a study of vaccination and CD4 T cells after COVID-19. Antigens for these TCRs are unknown. Treatment meaning: approximately 10-day PBMC culture with coronavirus spike peptide pools or control peptides (ViraFEST assay). Once obtained from cultured CD4+ T cells, the DNA was sequenced using the Oncomine TCR Beta short-read assay. TCRdb called the PCR reads again in MiXCR, with one record for every CDR3 protein. Altogether 15,000 to 20,000 distinct CDR3 sequences are present, approximately 53% being singletons, with the ten largest covering roughly 9.4%. Sequencing was performed on CD4+ T cells from blood, cultured in vitro. Receptors were obtained from a human donor who had recovered from COVID-19.

The chain recombines TRBV24-1 with TRBJ1-2; perhaps TRBD1 as D (6 bases). V was cut by 6 bases and J by 2 bases, with 15 bases left in between. Germline V lookup: CDR1 KGHDR, CDR2 SFDVKD. The CDR3 is 15 amino acids. The CDR3 DNA is TGTGCCACCAGTTCCCCGAGACAGGACAACTATGGCTACACCTTC. Amino acid sequence: CATSSPRQDNYGYTF.

The chain uses TRBV19 and TRBJ2-1, with 8 nucleotides matching TRBD2. V lost 3 bases and J lost 11; bases outside the gene matches: 6. Per germline, CDR1 LNHDA and CDR2 SQIVND (reference sequence). This CDR3 is 13 amino acids long. CDR3 DNA: TGTGCCAGTAGTATGGCTCTAGCGGGTCAGCAGTTCTTC. It translates to CASSMALAGQQFF.

Only a few counts were recorded for this clonotype. The chain recombines TRBV20-1 with TRBJ1-2, with 7 bases lining up with TRBD1. Germline V lookup: CDR1 DFQATT, CDR2 SNEGSKA (reference sequence). The CDR3 is 12 amino acids. The V and J ends lost 7 bases and 4 bases, in that order; junction bases with no gene match: 6. The DNA of the CDR3 is TGCAGTGTTCAACAGGGGAGCTATGGCTACACCTTC. Residues: CSVQQGSYGYTF.

This clonotype was counted only a few times. The genes are TRBV12-3 or TRBV12-4 and TRBJ1-1, with D tentatively TRBD1 (6 bases). Trimming cost V 8 bases and J 1 base, with 11 bases left between them. The CDR3 runs 13 residues. As DNA, the CDR3 is TGTGCCAGCGTCAGGGGTACGAACACTGAAGCTTTCTTT. Encoded protein: CASVRGTNTEAFF.

This chain connects TRBV30 to TRBJ1-6, with D unresolved. V lost 4 bases, J lost 9 bases, and 19 bases lay in between. CDR1 and CDR2 from the germline V gene are GTSNPN and SVGIG (reference sequence). The CDR3 totals 15 residues. The CDR3 sequence: CAWTRSPFTPSPLHF. The DNA of the CDR3 is TGTGCCTGGACAAGGAGCCCATTCACTCCTTCACCCCTCCACTTT.

This chain uses TRBV27 with TRBJ2-7, with 13 bases matching TRBD2. The V and J ends lost 4 bases and 2 bases, in that order; junction bases with no gene match: 8. Germline lookup yields CDR1 MNHEY and CDR2 SMNVEV (reference sequence). The CDR3 is 17 residues long. CDR3 sequence reads: CASSSLGLAGETYEQYF. CDR3 bases: TGTGCCAGCAGTTCCCTCGGACTAGCGGGGGAGACCTACGAGCAGTACTTC.

This clonotype turned up a few times. V usage is TRBV20-1 and J usage is TRBJ2-3, with 8 bases fitting TRBD2. CDR1 DFQATT and CDR2 SNEGSKA come from the germline V gene (reference sequence). V lost 7 bases to trimming and J lost 3 bases; unmatched junction nucleotides: 9. The CDR3 extends over 14 amino acids. The CDR3 sequence: CSGLVREETDTQYF. CDR3 bases: TGCAGTGGTCTTGTGCGGGAGGAGACAGATACGCAGTATTTT.

This chain connects TRBV7-9 to TRBJ2-5, with D possibly TRBD1 on 6 matching bases. The CDR3 sequence is 15 residues long. Germline V CDR1 and CDR2: SEHNR, FQNEAQ (reference sequence). V lost 5 bases, J lost 0 bases, and 13 bases lay in between. CDR3 protein: CASSRTVLYQETQYF. As DNA, the CDR3 is TGTGCCAGCAGCAGGACAGTTTTGTACCAAGAGACCCAGTACTTC.

The CDR3, as DNA: TGTGCCAGCAGTTACTCGAATAGCCAGCCCCAGCATTTT. This encodes CASSYSNSQPQHF. The V gene is TRBV6-5, the J gene TRBJ1-5, with D hard to call. Germline values: CDR1 MNHEY, CDR2 SVGAGI. This CDR3 has 13 amino acids. Trimming cost V 0 bases and J 7 bases, with 7 bases left between them.

This chain uses TRBV30 with TRBJ1-2; D gene uncertain. Germline loops: CDR1 GTSNPN, CDR2 SVGIG (reference sequence). V lost 4 bases and J 4 bases, leaving 10 bases between the germline ends. The CDR3 spans 12 residues. The CDR3 DNA sequence: TGTGCCTGGACCGGGGAGTCCTATGGCTACACCTTC. This sequence encodes CAWTGESYGYTF.

The V and J genes are TRBV6-5 and TRBJ2-5; TRBD2 matches 8 bases. The CDR3 runs to 16 residues. Germline values: CDR1 MNHEY, CDR2 SVGAGI. V dropped 2 bases and J dropped 5; count of bases not matched to a gene: 10. The CDR3 is CASSYPVAGGRETQYF. DNA of the CDR3: TGTGCCAGCAGTTACCCCGTGGCGGGGGGACGGGAGACCCAGTACTTC.

The rearrangement joins TRBV27 to TRBJ1-1; 7 nucleotides agree with TRBD1. The CDR3 totals 15 residues. With 7 bases clipped from V and 1 base from J, the junction kept 9 bases outside the gene matches. Germline V gene lookup returns CDR1 MNHEY and CDR2 SMNVEV (reference sequence). This chain's CDR3 is CASTLVTGSNTEAFF. For the CDR3, the DNA is TGTGCCAGCACCCTAGTGACAGGGTCGAACACTGAAGCTTTCTTT.

This rearrangement joins TRBV18 to TRBJ2-5; 9 nucleotides agree with TRBD2. The V segment lost 4 bases and the J segment 4 bases; nucleotides outside the gene matches: 4. This CDR3 comprises 14 residues. Germline assignment: CDR1 KGHSH and CDR2 LQKENI. The CDR3 coding sequence is TGTGCCAGCTCACGCCCTAGCGGGATAGAGACCCAGTACTTC. Translating gives CASSRPSGIETQYF.